This T cell receptor (beta chain) is drawn from a study of blood T cell repertoires in COVID-19. Study-level information: Collection of acute and convalescent COVID-19 samples took place in the United States, Italy and Spain. From T cells, B-cell-depleted T cells, or PBMCs came the material, which was cDNA or gDNA.

This clone was detected a few times. The germline V and J ends were trimmed by 2 bases and 0 bases, with 7 bases remaining between them. This CDR3 has 14 amino acids. CDR1 is SGHVS, CDR2 FNYEAQ, per germline. In the study's own analysis: It was from reference gene primer amplification that nucleated cell counts were estimated. Repertoires were generated with immunoSEQ multiplex PCR, while TCRdb's copy carries only in-frame clones and drops some. V and J calls and clone size come straight from that table; D and trimming were deduced from the DNA. Of tens of thousands of clones in the sample, roughly 84% were seen once.

The clonotype comes from a man in his fifties or sixties with acute or convalescent COVID-19. The chain joins TRBV7-6 to TRBJ1-1; D remains ambiguous. The sample comprised peripheral blood. The CDR3 DNA reads as TGTGCCAGCAGCTTATCTCCAGTGAACACTGAAGCTTTCTTT. Its protein product is CASSLSPVNTEAFF.